Following are 25 T cell receptor beta chains from one sample sequenced in a study of Ad26.COV2.S vaccination and SARS-CoV-2 variants. Regarding treatment: around 19 received Ad26.COV2.S at low or high dose, single or two shots; 5 received placebo; per-sample allocation not given. Sampling happened 63 days after the first vaccine or placebo injection. Profiled with immunoSEQ multiplex PCR; TCRdb holds only in-frame clones, not every one. The data show 410,000 or so clones, about 90% seen once. The material sequenced was peripheral blood, taken in a trial of Ad26.COV2.S vaccine versus placebo. The source of these receptors is a person aged 18-65 years who received the Ad26.COV2.S COVID-19 vaccine or a placebo.

The V and J genes are TRBV28 and TRBJ1-3; TRBD1 matches 7 bases. V was pared by 4 bases and J by 7 bases, with 16 bases of the junction left unmatched. This CDR3 is built from 17 residues. Per germline, CDR1 MDHEN and CDR2 SYDVKM. This CDR3 is CASSSPGQAFWSNTIYF. CDR3 bases: TGTGCCAGCAGTTCGCCAGGACAGGCATTTTGGTCGAACACCATATATTTT.

This chain links TRBV3-1 (or the pseudogene TRBV3-2) with TRBJ1-3; D not certain. The CDR3 contains 15 residues. V was pared by 1 base and J by 0 bases, with 7 bases between. CDR1 is LGHDT, CDR2 YNNKEL, per germline (reference sequence). CDR3 in amino acids: CASSQARGSGNTIYF. In DNA form, the CDR3 reads TGTGCCAGCAGCCAAGCTCGGGGCTCTGGAAACACCATATATTTT.

The chain has TRBV7-9 and TRBJ2-7, with 7 nucleotides matching TRBD1. There are 14 residues in the CDR3. Germline V gene sequence: CDR1 SEHNR, CDR2 FQNEAQ (reference sequence). V trimming: 4 bases; J trimming: 6 bases; junction bases outside the gene matches: 9. As DNA, the CDR3 is TGTGCCAGCAGCTACGACAGGGAATACTTCGAGCAGTACTTC. It encodes CASSYDREYFEQYF.

V is TRBV6-5 and J is TRBJ2-5, with D unresolved. Trimming removed 2 bases at V and 3 bases at J, with 7 bases between. The germline CDR1 and CDR2 sequences are MNHEY and SVGAGI. The CDR3 is 13 amino acids. The CDR3 protein is CASSYDGEETQYF. The CDR3 DNA is TGTGCCAGCAGTTACGATGGCGAAGAGACCCAGTACTTC.

The chain carries TRBV4-3 and TRBJ2-1; 8 positions match TRBD2. The germline V gene has CDR1 LGHNA and CDR2 YSLEER. V trimming: 0 bases; J trimming: 9 bases; junction bases outside the gene matches: 10. The CDR3 is made up of 16 amino acids. CDR3 in amino acids: CASSQDERGGLREQFF. CDR3 bases: TGCGCCAGCAGCCAAGATGAACGGGGGGGGCTGCGTGAGCAGTTCTTC.

The CDR3 spells CAWSQTGIYEQYF. The CDR3 bases are TGTGCCTGGAGCCAGACAGGGATCTACGAGCAGTACTTC. V and J are TRBV30 and TRBJ2-7, with TRBD1 identical over 7 bases. Trimming took 3 bases from V and 3 from J; bases not matched to a gene: 5. CDR1 is GTSNPN and CDR2 is SVGIG in the germline V gene (reference sequence). This CDR3 has 13 amino acids.

V usage is TRBV6-5 and J usage is TRBJ2-7; D is perhaps TRBD1 (5 bases). This CDR3 region has 14 residues. Between the trimmed V and J ends, which lost 7 bases and 2 bases, there was a span of 15 bases. The germline CDR1 and CDR2 sequences are MNHEY and SVGAGI. CDR3 nucleotides: TGTGCCAGCATCCAGGCCAGGGTCCCCTACGAGCAGTACTTC. Translated: CASIQARVPYEQYF.

The V call is TRBV9, the J call TRBJ1-4; 7 bases are shared with TRBD1. V trimming: 0 bases; J trimming: 8 bases; junction bases outside the gene matches: 7. CDR1 is SGDLS and CDR2 is YYNGEE in the germline V gene. This CDR3 is built from 15 residues. CDR3 sequence reads: CASSVEGGGNEKLFF. The CDR3 bases are TGTGCCAGCAGCGTAGAAGGGGGCGGAAACGAAAAACTGTTTTTT.

The chain combines TRBV6-6 with TRBJ1-2; D uncertain. The germline gives CDR1 MNHNY, CDR2 SVGAGI (reference sequence). Trimming cost V 2 bases and J 7 bases, with 5 bases left between them. CDR3 length equals 11 residues. The CDR3 region is CASSYKGGYTF. In DNA form, the CDR3 reads TGTGCCAGCAGTTACAAAGGTGGCTACACCTTC.

The chain links TRBV19 to TRBJ1-2; TRBD1 matches at 9 bases. Germline assignment: CDR1 LNHDA and CDR2 SQIVND (reference sequence). After removal of 5 bases from V and 4 bases from J, the junction contained 8 bases not matched to a gene. The CDR3 consists of 15 residues. CDR3: CASSPTGTGSYGYTF. CDR3 nucleotides: TGTGCCAGTAGTCCAACAGGGACAGGGAGCTATGGCTACACCTTC.

This chain uses TRBV6-5 with TRBJ2-7, with D uncertain. Germline V gives CDR1 MNHEY, CDR2 SVGAGI. V was trimmed by 0 bases and J by 3 bases, leaving 6 bases between them. The CDR3 is 13 amino acids. The CDR3 DNA reads as TGTGCCAGCAGTTACTCGAGTAACTACGAGCAGTACTTC. It codes for CASSYSSNYEQYF.

The CDR3 coding sequence is TGCGCCAGCAGAATCGGACTAGCGGGCTCATACGAGCAGTACTTC. Amino acids: CASRIGLAGSYEQYF. V is TRBV5-1 and J is TRBJ2-7, with 11 bases matching TRBD2. Germline V gene sequence: CDR1 SGHRS, CDR2 YFSETQ. CDR3 length: 15 residues. After removal of 5 bases from V and 4 bases from J, the junction contained 8 bases not matched to a gene.

This clone was counted once. The rearrangement joins TRBV15 to TRBJ2-4; D gene uncertain. Germline CDR1 is LNHNV and CDR2 is YYDKDF (reference sequence). There are 14 residues in the CDR3. V lost 5 bases and J 4 bases, leaving 12 bases between the germline ends. This CDR3 reads CATSLGLEKNIQYF. In DNA form, the CDR3 reads TGTGCCACCAGCTTGGGGTTGGAGAAAAACATTCAGTACTTC.

The chain recombines TRBV6-1 with TRBJ2-5, with a tentative D call TRBD2 (6 bases). V lost 6 bases to trimming and J lost 5 bases, with 19 bases between them. The V gene's germline CDR1 is MNHNS and CDR2 SASEGT. The length of the CDR3 is 15 residues. CDR3 bases: TGTGCCAGCAGCTCCGGGGCTAGCGATATGGAGACCCAGTACTTC. Translating it yields CASSSGASDMETQYF.

The chain combines TRBV6-5 with TRBJ2-7, with TRBD1 identical over 8 bases. The CDR3 consists of 15 residues. The J segment lost 2 bases and the V segment lost 5 bases, leaving 8 bases of the junction unmatched. Per the germline V gene, CDR1 is MNHEY and CDR2 is SVGAGI. The chain's CDR3 is CASSTLGTGTYEQYF. The CDR3 DNA reads TGTGCCAGCAGTACCTTGGGGACAGGAACCTACGAGCAGTACTTC.

The chain links TRBV28 to TRBJ1-2, with 7 bases identical to TRBD1. Looked up from germline, CDR1 is MDHEN and CDR2 is SYDVKM. This CDR3 region has 13 residues. Germline trimming cut 6 bases from V and 4 bases from J; bases unmatched to any gene: 5. The CDR3 DNA sequence: TGTGCCAGCAGCTTTTGGGACAGCTATGGCTACACCTTC. Translating gives CASSFWDSYGYTF.

The chain combines TRBV10-3 with TRBJ1-1, with D tentatively TRBD1 (6 bases). CDR3 size: 17 residues. CDR1 is ENHRY, CDR2 SYGVKD, per germline. V dropped 5 bases and J dropped 4 bases, with 23 bases sitting between them. The CDR3 spells CAISPPGHQIRGTEAFF. As DNA, the CDR3 is TGTGCCATCAGTCCGCCGGGACACCAAATAAGGGGCACTGAAGCTTTCTTT.

The chain is built from TRBV28 and TRBJ1-1; 8 bases fit TRBD1. The V and J ends lost 10 bases and 3 bases, in that order; junction bases with no gene match: 7. CDR1 is MDHEN, CDR2 SYDVKM, per germline. This CDR3 is built from 13 residues. The CDR3 bases are TGTGCCACCTTGGACAGGGAGGACACTGAAGCTTTCTTT. The encoded protein is CATLDREDTEAFF.

J is TRBJ2-7 and V is TRBV2, with D uncertain. CDR1 and CDR2 (germline): SNHLY, FYNNEI. V gave up 3 bases and J gave up 0 bases, with 9 bases separating them. The CDR3 spans 14 residues. The CDR3: CASSDFSLSYEQYF. CDR3 bases: TGTGCCAGCAGTGATTTTAGCCTCTCCTACGAGCAGTACTTC.

The V gene is TRBV6-5, the J gene TRBJ2-3; D is ambiguous. Germline values: CDR1 MNHEY, CDR2 SVGAGI. The CDR3 is 14 residues long. Trimming took off 11 bases at V and 4 bases at J, with 19 bases between the two ends. The CDR3 here is CALRHVVFADTQYF. In DNA form, the CDR3 reads TGTGCCTTAAGACACGTAGTTTTTGCAGATACGCAGTATTTT.

The CDR3 nucleotides read TGTGCCACCAGCAGACCACAGGGGGCGGAAGAAAAACTGTTTTTT. Amino acids: CATSRPQGAEEKLFF. The chain combines TRBV15 with TRBJ1-4, with TRBD1 identical over 9 bases. Germline V gene lookup returns CDR1 LNHNV and CDR2 YYDKDF (reference sequence). V was clipped by 2 bases and J by 8 bases; unmatched bases: 6. The CDR3 runs 15 residues.

The DNA of the CDR3 is TGTGCCAGCAGGGGGACAGCTGGAAACACCATATATTTT. This encodes CASRGTAGNTIYF. The genes are TRBV2 and TRBJ1-3; 7 bases are shared with TRBD1. The trim removed 6 bases at V and 2 bases at J, leaving 1 base unmatched. The germline gives CDR1 SNHLY, CDR2 FYNNEI. CDR3 length equals 13 residues.

The chain joins TRBV5-1 to TRBJ2-2, with 9 bases fitting TRBD1. CDR3 length equals 15 residues. V lost 0 bases and J lost 3; bases outside the gene matches: 0. Looked up from germline, CDR1 is SGHRS and CDR2 is YFSETQ. The CDR3 DNA sequence: TGCGCCAGCAGCTTGGGGGACAGGGACACCGGGGAGCTGTTTTTT. This gives the protein CASSLGDRDTGELFF.

The rearrangement joins TRBV30 to TRBJ1-1; no firm D call. V lost 0 bases, J lost 0 bases, and 8 bases lay in between. Looked up from germline, CDR1 is GTSNPN and CDR2 is SVGIG (reference sequence). The CDR3 length is 14 residues. CDR3: CAWSVGLMNTEAFF. CDR3 sequence (DNA): TGTGCCTGGAGTGTAGGGCTGATGAACACTGAAGCTTTCTTT.

The chain uses TRBV10-2 and TRBJ2-5; 7 positions agree with TRBD1. CDR1 WSHSY and CDR2 SAAADI come from the germline V gene. Trimming took 6 bases from V and 2 from J; bases not matched to a gene: 6. The CDR3 length is 14 residues. The DNA for the CDR3 is TGCGCCAGCAGCGACTCGGGACAGCAAGAGACCCAGTACTTC. Residues: CASSDSGQQETQYF.